This T cell receptor (beta chain) derives from a study of post-analysis software for immune sequencing data. Study-level findings and limits: The five TRBV segments detected at higher frequency in patients than in controls included TRBV5-6, TRBV5-1 and TRBV20-1.

Prepared TCR beta cDNA libraries contained unique molecular identifiers. A population of roughly 0.85 to 10 million T cells gave rise to around 530,000 cDNA molecules. TCRdb reanalysed the PCR reads using MiXCR and keeps one entry per CDR3 protein. The sample consists of some 800,000 distinct CDR3 sequences, 46% of them appearing once. The V gene's germline CDR1 is LGHNA and CDR2 YSLEER. The CDR3 runs to 15 residues. V was trimmed by 1 base and J by 0 bases, leaving 7 bases between them. As to this clonotype: The target antigen is unknown.

The sequenced sample was blood. The sequence was collected from a girl aged 10 to 17 with multiple sclerosis. The chain carries TRBV4-3 and TRBJ2-1; no clear D. The DNA of the CDR3 is TGCGCCAGCAGCCAAGTTAGAAGCTCCTACAATGAGCAGTTCTTC. It translates to CASSQVRSSYNEQFF.